This entry lists 3 T cell receptor beta chains sequenced from one sample in a study of radiotherapy plus CTLA-4 blockade in lung cancer. Sequenced by immunoSEQ multiplex PCR; TCRdb stores in-frame clones only, minus some. The table records approximately 85,000 clones, under 85% of them present only once. The specimen comprised peripheral blood, sampled from a patient treated with radiotherapy plus ipilimumab. Receptor source: a human donor with non-small cell lung cancer that progressed on radiotherapy plus ipilimumab.

The rearrangement joins TRBV5-4 to TRBJ2-5; D uncertain. Trimming removed 4 bases from V and 5 bases from J, with 9 bases in between. Germline assignment: CDR1 SGHNT and CDR2 YYREEE (reference sequence). This CDR3 is 12 amino acids long. CDR3 residues: CASSIDSETQYF. The CDR3 bases are TGTGCCAGCAGCATAGACTCGGAGACCCAGTACTTC.

The chain employs TRBV11-2 and TRBJ1-3, with D possibly being TRBD1 (6 bases). The ends were cut back, 0 bases at V and 3 bases at J, with 18 bases in the middle. Germline V gene lookup returns CDR1 SGHAT and CDR2 FQNNGV. The length of the CDR3 is 18 residues. CDR3 coding DNA: TGTGCCAGCAGCTTAGATCCGACAGGTGGTACGGGTGGAAACACCATATATTTT. Amino acid sequence: CASSLDPTGGTGGNTIYF.

The chain has TRBV19 and TRBJ1-1; no reliable D call. Germline V gene lookup returns CDR1 LNHDA and CDR2 SQIVND (reference sequence). Trimming cost V 4 bases and J 3 bases, with 12 bases left between them. The CDR3 extends over 14 amino acids. The CDR3 spells CASSTLAGDTEAFF. The CDR3 DNA follows: TGTGCCAGTAGTACCCTCGCCGGAGACACTGAAGCTTTCTTT. The variable domain in full, with the rest retrieved from reference TRBV19 and TRBJ1-1, is DGGITQSPKYLFRKEGQNVTLSCEQNLNHDAMYWYRQDPGQGLRLIYYSQIVNDFQKGDIAEGYSVSREKKESFPLTVTSAQKNPTAFYLCASSTLAGDTEAFFGQGTRLTVV.